A single sample is the source of the 9 T cell receptor beta chains below, sequenced in a study of graft-versus-host responses after intestinal transplantation. Antigen specificity for these receptors is unknown. This table comes from immunoSEQ multiplex PCR, and its TCRdb copy is limited to in-frame clones, with some not included. This sample has roughly 100,000 clones, with 85% to 95% found just once. The source was unstimulated CD8+ T cells sorted from spleen or lymph node cells, collected before transplant. These receptor sequences come from a human donor who was the organ donor for an intestinal transplant.

The J gene is TRBJ2-1, the V gene TRBV28, with 7 bases aligning to TRBD1. The germline V gene has CDR1 MDHEN and CDR2 SYDVKM. V trimming: 4 bases; J trimming: 8 bases; junction bases outside the gene matches: 20. This CDR3 is built from 18 residues. The CDR3 spells CASSSDRFGLLHVDEQFF. The DNA of the CDR3 is TGTGCCAGCAGTTCGGACAGGTTTGGCCTCCTTCATGTCGATGAGCAGTTCTTC.

The gene calls are TRBV5-1 and TRBJ2-3; the match to TRBD2 covers 10 bases. The germline V gene has CDR1 SGHRS and CDR2 YFSETQ. There are 16 residues in the CDR3. V trimming: 3 bases; J trimming: 6 bases; junction bases outside the gene matches: 10. CDR3 in DNA: TGCGCCAGCAGCTGGACCCTAGCGGGAGTGGTGGATACGCAGTATTTT. This sequence encodes CASSWTLAGVVDTQYF.

This clone appeared a few times. This chain connects TRBV29-1 to TRBJ2-7, with 12 bases fitting TRBD2. The germline gives CDR1 SQVTM, CDR2 ANQGSEA. The CDR3 length is 13 residues. V lost 4 bases, J lost 7 bases, and 5 bases stayed unmatched. The CDR3 reads CSVATSGRGEQYF. The CDR3, as DNA: TGCAGCGTTGCGACTAGCGGGAGAGGAGAGCAGTACTTC.

The genes are TRBV5-1 and TRBJ2-7; D may be TRBD1 (5 bases). V lost 4 bases and J lost 4, with 12 bases in between. The CDR3 has 13 amino acids. Germline CDR1 SGHRS, CDR2 YFSETQ. The DNA of the CDR3 is TGCGCCAGCAGCAACGGACATGGGTACGAGCAGTACTTC. The encoded protein is CASSNGHGYEQYF.

The chain uses TRBV27 and TRBJ2-3; 13 positions match TRBD2. The CDR3 contains 16 residues. The J segment lost 5 bases and the V segment lost 5 bases, leaving 7 bases of the junction unmatched. Germline V gene lookup returns CDR1 MNHEY and CDR2 SMNVEV (reference sequence). This chain's CDR3 is CASSHGLAGAGDTQYF. The CDR3 bases are TGTGCCAGCAGTCACGGACTAGCGGGAGCCGGAGATACGCAGTATTTT.

This chain uses TRBV28 with TRBJ2-5, with D perhaps matching TRBD2 (6 bases). CDR1 and CDR2 (germline): MDHEN, SYDVKM. Deletions cut 2 bases from V and 0 bases from J, with 16 bases between. The CDR3 spans 17 residues. CDR3 nucleotide sequence: TGTGCCAGCAGTTTAGATCGGGGCAGGGAGGACCAAGAGACCCAGTACTTC. This codes for CASSLDRGREDQETQYF.

This clone was counted between two and nine times. The V call is TRBV5-4, the J call TRBJ2-3, with TRBD1 as a possible D gene (5 bases). Germline V CDR1 and CDR2: SGHNT, YYREEE (reference sequence). There are 14 residues in the CDR3. The germline V and J ends were trimmed by 0 bases and 1 base, with 6 bases remaining between them. This CDR3 reads CASSLGRGTDTQYF. The CDR3 region has the DNA TGTGCCAGCAGCTTGGGCAGGGGCACAGATACGCAGTATTTT.

The J gene is TRBJ2-7, the V gene TRBV28; D possibly corresponds to TRBD1 (6 bases). Per the germline V gene, CDR1 is MDHEN and CDR2 is SYDVKM. This CDR3 is 16 amino acids long. The V end lost 2 bases, the J end lost 0 bases, and 14 bases lay between the germline ends. DNA of the CDR3: TGTGCCAGCAGTTTAGGGCAGGGGATTCACTCCTACGAGCAGTACTTC. Protein sequence: CASSLGQGIHSYEQYF. The variable domain in full, completed from reference TRBV28 and TRBJ2-7, reads DVKVTQSSRYLVKRTGEKVFLECVQDMDHENMFWYRQDPGLGLRLIYFSYDVKMKEKGDIPEGYSVSREKKERFSLILESASTNQTSMYLCASSLGQGIHSYEQYFGPGTRLTVT.

For the CDR3, the DNA is TGCGCCAGCAGTGTGGGGACTACACCTCGGGATGAGCAGTTCTTC. Translated: CASSVGTTPRDEQFF. The chain combines TRBV10-2 with TRBJ2-1; 7 bases are a match to TRBD2. Germline CDR1 and CDR2: WSHSY and SAAADI. This CDR3 spans 15 amino acids. V lost 4 bases and J lost 8; bases outside the gene matches: 11.